The 6 T cell receptor beta chains given below trace back to one sample, sequenced in a study of cytomegalovirus exposure and HLA in healthy donors. It was with 60 Vbeta and 13 Jbeta primers that the PCR ran. Using immunoSEQ multiplex PCR, the repertoire was profiled, and TCRdb retains in-frame clones only, with some absent. The sample holds about 190,000 clones; 65% to 85% are singletons and the top ten take about 6%. The sample was PBMCs. Receptor source: a woman aged 25 to 39 in good health and CMV-seropositive.

The CDR3 DNA reads TGTGCCAGCAGTGAAAATGGCCGCCGTCCGTCGCAGTATTTT. Translating gives CASSENGRRPSQYF. The V call is TRBV6-1, the J call TRBJ2-3; no clear D gene. Trimming stripped 2 bases from V and 10 bases from J, with 16 bases between. The CDR3 has 14 amino acids. Germline CDR1 MNHNS, CDR2 SASEGT.

CDR3 sequence (DNA): TGTGCCAGCAGCGTAGGGGCTAACACCGGGGAGCTGTTTTTT. Translated: CASSVGANTGELFF. This chain uses TRBV9 with TRBJ2-2; no firm D call. The CDR3 contains 14 residues. Germline V gene lookup returns CDR1 SGDLS and CDR2 YYNGEE. Trimming left V 0 bases short and J 2 bases short, with 5 bases between.

The CDR3 protein is CASSSSPGHTAPQHF. DNA of the CDR3: TGTGCCAGCAGCTCCTCGCCGGGACATACCGCTCCCCAGCATTTT. This chain uses TRBV7-2 with TRBJ1-5; possible D gene TRBD1, 6 bases. CDR1 and CDR2 (germline): SGHTA, FQGNSA. Between the trimmed V and J ends, which lost 4 bases and 10 bases, there was a span of 20 bases. This CDR3 is built from 15 residues.

The chain is built from TRBV19 and TRBJ2-1; D is unresolved. The CDR3 sequence is 12 residues long. With 5 bases removed from V and 7 bases from J, the gap between germline ends came to 9 bases. Germline lookup yields CDR1 LNHDA and CDR2 SQIVND (reference sequence). The CDR3 DNA follows: TGTGCCAGTAGTCCCTCGGGTAATGAGCAGTTCTTC. As protein: CASSPSGNEQFF.

The J gene is TRBJ1-1, the V gene TRBV18; 7 nucleotides line up with TRBD1. The germline V gene encodes CDR1 KGHSH and CDR2 LQKENI. CDR3 size: 15 residues. V was clipped by 3 bases and J by 3 bases; unmatched bases: 7. CDR3 bases: TGTGCCAGCTCACCCGCGCCCGGGACAGACACTGAAGCTTTCTTT. Its translation is CASSPAPGTDTEAFF.

The chain recombines TRBV10-2 with TRBJ1-5; TRBD1 might be the D (5 bases). The CDR3 runs 17 residues. CDR1 is WSHSY, CDR2 SAAADI, per germline. V gave up 3 bases and J gave up 3 bases, with 18 bases separating them. CDR3 in DNA: TGCGCCAGCAGTGACGACGGACAAATTGGCCCCAATCAGCCCCAGCATTTT. Translated, it gives CASSDDGQIGPNQPQHF.